Listed below are T cell receptor beta chains from one sample, sequenced in a study of shared clonotypes between healthy human individuals. The data were produced by immunoSEQ multiplex PCR, yet TCRdb's version contains in-frame clones alone and is incomplete. The table shows millions of clones, with approximately 93% occurring only once. The specimen sequenced was naive CD4+ T cells from PBMCs. Every receptor here comes from a young man in good health. Some clones in this sample may be carry-over from other donors' samples. Each CDR3 is given with its conserved first and last residue. D genes are given only for firm matches. Clone size is shown for a subset of rows, as once, few, many or a class of expanded clone.

cdr3_nt cdr3_aa d_call cdr3_length v_call clone_size j_call
TGCGCCAGCAGCTTGGTGGCCGGTGAAAACATTCAGTACTTC CASSLVAGENIQYF . 14 TRBV5-1 . TRBJ2-4
TGTGCCAGCAGTGCCCGACAGGGGACGGGACAGCCCCAGCATTTT CASSARQGTGQPQHF TRBD1 15 TRBV28 . TRBJ1-5
TGTGCCAGCAGACTCCGACTGAACACTGAAGCTTTCTTT CASRLRLNTEAFF . 13 TRBV6-5 few TRBJ1-1
TGTGCCAGCAGCCCCGGGCTGGGTGCCCCTGGAAACACCATATATTTT CASSPGLGAPGNTIYF . 16 TRBV13 once TRBJ1-3
TGTGCCAGCAGAGAAAGGAGCACAGATACGCAGTATTTT CASRERSTDTQYF . 13 TRBV7-9 . TRBJ2-3
TGTGCCAGCGGGTCGGCAGAAAAGGTCTATGGCTACACCTTC CASGSAEKVYGYTF . 14 TRBV6-5 . TRBJ1-2
TGCGCCAGCTTCTTTTCCCCGACAGAGGCCTATGGCTACACCTTC CASFFSPTEAYGYTF . 15 TRBV5-1 . TRBJ1-2
TGTGCTAGTGGTCCCGGACTAGCGGGAGGGTCCTACAATGAGCAGTTCTTC CASGPGLAGGSYNEQFF TRBD2 17 TRBV12-5 . TRBJ2-1
TGCGCCAGCAGCTTAATCGGCGGCCAAGAGACCCAGTACTTC CASSLIGGQETQYF . 14 TRBV5-1 . TRBJ2-5
TGTGCCAGCTCACCACGTGCTAGAAACACCGGGGAGCTGTTTTTT CASSPRARNTGELFF . 15 TRBV18 few TRBJ2-2
TGTGCCAGCAGCGTAGGAACAGGAACTTTTGGCTACACCTTC CASSVGTGTFGYTF . 14 TRBV9 . TRBJ1-2
TGTGCCAGCAGCGTAGCAGGGGACAGCCTCCAAGAGACCCAGTACTTC CASSVAGDSLQETQYF TRBD1 16 TRBV9 once TRBJ2-5
TGTGCCAGCAGCTCGGGACTAGCGGGAGTAAATGAGCAGTTCTTC CASSSGLAGVNEQFF TRBD2 15 TRBV7-6 . TRBJ2-1
TGTGCCTGGAGTGTCGGCAACTCTGGGGCCAACGTCCTGACTTTC CAWSVGNSGANVLTF . 15 TRBV30 . TRBJ2-6
TGTGCCACCAGCAGAGATCCCCCACGGGGGCGACGCGACGAGCAGTACTTC CATSRDPPRGRRDEQYF . 17 TRBV15 once TRBJ2-7
TGTGCCAGCAGTGGTGTGCCTGGGACTACGAGCTCGGCTTTCTTT CASSGVPGTTSSAFF . 15 TRBV6-1 . TRBJ1-1
TGTGCCAGCAGTTACTCCCGGAGCACAGATACGCAGTATTTT CASSYSRSTDTQYF . 14 TRBV6-5 . TRBJ2-3
TGTGCCAGTAGTATAGGTTGGGAGGGCCGAAACGAGCAGTACTTC CASSIGWEGRNEQYF TRBD2 15 TRBV19 . TRBJ2-7
TGTGCCAGCAGTTCATCCGGGACAGGGTCCTACGAGCAGTACTTC CASSSSGTGSYEQYF TRBD1 15 TRBV28 . TRBJ2-7
TGTGCCAGCACTCCGGTCGTAGGAGGGCACACCGGGGAGCTGTTTTTT CASTPVVGGHTGELFF . 16 TRBV5-4 once TRBJ2-2
TGTGCCAGCAAAGTAGGAGGCTCGGGCTACGAGCAGTACTTC CASKVGGSGYEQYF . 14 TRBV6-5 . TRBJ2-7
TGCAGCGTTGTGACTAGCGGGAGCACAGATACGCAGTATTTT CSVVTSGSTDTQYF TRBD2 14 TRBV29-1 . TRBJ2-3
TGTGCCAGCAGTCCTTCCGGGGGACTCTCTGGAAACACCATATATTTT CASSPSGGLSGNTIYF . 16 TRBV28 . TRBJ1-3
TGTGCCAGCAGTTACCCAGGGAGGGAGCTGTTTTTT CASSYPGRELFF . 12 TRBV6-5 . TRBJ2-2
TGTGCCAGCTCCCGACAGGGGGCGGATGAAAAACTGTTTTTT CASSRQGADEKLFF TRBD1 14 TRBV18 few TRBJ1-4
TGTGCCAGCAGTTACGATCCGTGGGGGGATCAGCCCCAGCATTTT CASSYDPWGDQPQHF . 15 TRBV6-5 . TRBJ1-5
TGTGCCAGCGGTTCGGGACTAGGCTACAATGAGCAGTTCTTC CASGSGLGYNEQFF TRBD2 14 TRBV27 . TRBJ2-1
TGTGCCAGCAGTGAAGCACTCGCGTGGGACTATGGCTACACCTTC CASSEALAWDYGYTF . 15 TRBV6-1 . TRBJ1-2
TGTGCCTGGAGCCAGAAGGGACTAGCGGGACGGAACGAGCAGTACTTC CAWSQKGLAGRNEQYF TRBD2 16 TRBV30 . TRBJ2-7
TGTGCCAGCAGTTACTCGGACAGCCTTAACTATGGCTACACCTTC CASSYSDSLNYGYTF . 15 TRBV6-5 . TRBJ1-2
TGTGCCAGCAGCTTGAGGGAGAGGGGCACTGAAGCTTTCTTT CASSLRERGTEAFF . 14 TRBV11-2 . TRBJ1-1
TGTGCCAGCAGCTGGGGGACAGGGGAAAACACTGAAGCTTTCTTT CASSWGTGENTEAFF TRBD1 15 TRBV7-9 . TRBJ1-1
TGTGCCAGCAGTGACGGCCTGGGTCGAGACACCGGGGAGCTGTTTTTT CASSDGLGRDTGELFF . 16 TRBV6-4 . TRBJ2-2
TGTGCCAGCGGACAGGGGGCTTTTGAGACCCAGTACTTC CASGQGAFETQYF TRBD1 13 TRBV9 . TRBJ2-5
TGTGCCAGCAGCCAACAGGGGCCCGTGAACACCGGGGAGCTGTTTTTT CASSQQGPVNTGELFF TRBD1 16 TRBV7-3 . TRBJ2-2
TGTGCCAGCAGGGCCGGGACTACACAAGAGACCCAGTACTTC CASRAGTTQETQYF TRBD2 14 TRBV2 . TRBJ2-5
TGTGCCAGCAGCCAGGGACAGGCTAACTATGGCTACACCTTC CASSQGQANYGYTF TRBD1 14 TRBV11-2 . TRBJ1-2
TGTGCCAGCAGCCCTGGGACTAGCGGGAGGACCCTCTCCTACGAGCAGTACTTC CASSPGTSGRTLSYEQYF TRBD2 18 TRBV5-4 . TRBJ2-7
TGTGCCAGTAAGGCCCAGGCTAGTTGGAATGAGCAGTTCTTC CASKAQASWNEQFF . 14 TRBV19 . TRBJ2-1
TGTGCCAGCAGTCCGAAAACAGGGCCCTACGAGCAGTACTTC CASSPKTGPYEQYF . 14 TRBV5-4 . TRBJ2-7
TGTGCCAGCAGTTTCGTGGGACTCATTAACGAGCAGTACTTC CASSFVGLINEQYF . 14 TRBV27 . TRBJ2-7
TGCAGCGTGAACACAGGGGGAACTGAAGCTTTCTTT CSVNTGGTEAFF TRBD1 12 TRBV29-1 . TRBJ1-1
TGTGCCAGCAGCTTGGATCCTAGCGGCACAGATACGCAGTATTTT CASSLDPSGTDTQYF . 15 TRBV5-4 . TRBJ2-3
TGTGCCAGCAGCTTACCGGGACAGGCCTACATGAACACTGAGGCTTTCTTT CASSLPGQAYMNTEAFF TRBD1 17 TRBV5-8 . TRBJ1-1
TGTGCCGCAGCCGGCACAGATACGCAGTATTTT CAAAGTDTQYF . 11 TRBV6-5 . TRBJ2-3
TGTGCCAGCAGCCAGTTAGGAGGGAACTATGGCTACACCTTC CASSQLGGNYGYTF . 14 TRBV9 . TRBJ1-2
TGTGCCAGCAGCCCCCAGGGGAGCTCCTACAATGAGCAGTTCTTC CASSPQGSSYNEQFF . 15 TRBV14 . TRBJ2-1
TGTGCCAGCAGCAGGGGGATAGGCGGGAGATGGGACAATGAGCAGTTCTTC CASSRGIGGRWDNEQFF . 17 TRBV7-9 once TRBJ2-1
TGTGCCAGCCGAAGAGGGACCGTTCGGGACGAGCAGTACTTC CASRRGTVRDEQYF . 14 TRBV27 . TRBJ2-7
TGTGCCACCGTGACGGGATACTCTGGAAACACCATATATTTT CATVTGYSGNTIYF . 14 TRBV6-1 . TRBJ1-3
TGTGCCAGCCCAAAGGAAGGGGGGGTGAATGATAGCGGGACCTCATACAATGAGCAGTTCTTC CASPKEGGVNDSGTSYNEQFF TRBD2 21 TRBV9 . TRBJ2-1
TGTGCCAGCAGTTCACCGGGACAGGGGACCGGGGAGCTGTTTTTT CASSSPGQGTGELFF TRBD1 15 TRBV28 . TRBJ2-2